A selection of T cell receptor beta chains follows, all from one sample in a study of cytomegalovirus exposure and HLA in healthy donors. Data came from immunoSEQ multiplex PCR; TCRdb stores just in-frame clones and leaves some out. Of roughly 250,000 clones in the sample, 86% were seen once. Sequencing was done on a sample of PBMCs. These TCRs come from a woman younger than 45 in good health and CMV-seropositive. Each CDR3 is given with its conserved first and last residue. The order of the fields is V gene, J gene, clone size, D gene, CDR3 DNA, CDR3 protein. The D gene is left open where the match is weak. Clone size is given for some rows only: seen once, a few or many times, or a class if the clone is expanded.

v_call: TRBV5-1; j_call: TRBJ2-2; clone_size: -; d_call: -; cdr3_nt: TGCGCCAGCAGCTTGGGGCATGGCGGGGAGCTGTTTTTT; cdr3_aa: CASSLGHGGELFF
v_call: TRBV29-1; j_call: TRBJ2-2; clone_size: -; d_call: TRBD2; cdr3_nt: TGCAGCGTTGAACCCAGTAGCGGGAGGGTTGGGGAGCTGTTTTTT; cdr3_aa: CSVEPSSGRVGELFF
v_call: TRBV6-5; j_call: TRBJ2-2; clone_size: -; d_call: -; cdr3_nt: TGTGCCAGCAGAAAGCCCAGGGTATCCGGGGAGCTGTTTTTT; cdr3_aa: CASRKPRVSGELFF
v_call: TRBV7-3; j_call: TRBJ2-6; clone_size: -; d_call: -; cdr3_nt: TGTGCCAGCGCCCCAGGGGGGTTCTCTGGGGCCAACGTCCTGACTTTC; cdr3_aa: CASAPGGFSGANVLTF
v_call: TRBV27; j_call: TRBJ1-2; clone_size: -; d_call: TRBD1; cdr3_nt: TGTGCCACCCGCGAGGGGGCACGAGGCTACACCTTC; cdr3_aa: CATREGARGYTF
v_call: TRBV19; j_call: TRBJ1-1; clone_size: few; d_call: -; cdr3_nt: TGTGCCAGTAGACAGGAGAACACTGAAGCTTTCTTT; cdr3_aa: CASRQENTEAFF
v_call: TRBV6-4; j_call: TRBJ2-3; clone_size: -; d_call: TRBD1; cdr3_nt: TGTGCCAGCGACGAACTTCGTGGCGTTGTCTCAGGGGGTGCAGATACGCAGTATTTT; cdr3_aa: CASDELRGVVSGGADTQYF
v_call: TRBV7-9; j_call: TRBJ2-7; clone_size: -; d_call: -; cdr3_nt: TGTGCCAGCAGCCCCTCAGGGGTGAAGCAGTACTTC; cdr3_aa: CASSPSGVKQYF
v_call: TRBV5-1; j_call: TRBJ2-7; clone_size: -; d_call: TRBD2; cdr3_nt: TGCGCCAGCAGCCCTCTAGCGGGAGAATGGTACGAGCAGTACTTC; cdr3_aa: CASSPLAGEWYEQYF
v_call: TRBV7-9; j_call: TRBJ2-3; clone_size: -; d_call: -; cdr3_nt: TGTGCCAGCAGCTTTTCGGCGGGAGATACGCAGTATTTT; cdr3_aa: CASSFSAGDTQYF
v_call: TRBV29-1; j_call: TRBJ2-5; clone_size: once; d_call: -; cdr3_nt: TGCAGCGTTGAAGGAAGGGGTCGGGAGACCCAGTACTTC; cdr3_aa: CSVEGRGRETQYF
v_call: TRBV5-1; j_call: TRBJ2-1; clone_size: -; d_call: TRBD2; cdr3_nt: TGCGCCAGCAGCTCTTATTTAGCGGGAGATGGTTCAAATGAGCAGTTCTTC; cdr3_aa: CASSSYLAGDGSNEQFF
v_call: TRBV27; j_call: TRBJ1-1; clone_size: -; d_call: -; cdr3_nt: TGTGCCAGCAGTTTTCTCAGGGGAGCGGGGATAGGCACTGAAGCTTTCTTT; cdr3_aa: CASSFLRGAGIGTEAFF
v_call: TRBV5-1; j_call: TRBJ2-7; clone_size: -; d_call: -; cdr3_nt: TGCGCCAGCAGCATCGAACAGGGCTACGAGCAGTACTTC; cdr3_aa: CASSIEQGYEQYF
v_call: TRBV5-1; j_call: TRBJ1-5; clone_size: -; d_call: -; cdr3_nt: TGCGCCAGCAGCTTGTGGGGGGGCTTAGATCAGCCCCAGCATTTT; cdr3_aa: CASSLWGGLDQPQHF
v_call: TRBV6-5; j_call: TRBJ1-1; clone_size: -; d_call: -; cdr3_nt: TGTGCCAGCAGTTACTCGAATCTTGGCATGAACACTGAAGCTTTCTTT; cdr3_aa: CASSYSNLGMNTEAFF
v_call: TRBV19; j_call: TRBJ2-5; clone_size: -; d_call: TRBD2; cdr3_nt: TGTGCCAGTAGTATCGTGCGGGAGTCGGAGACCCAGTACTTC; cdr3_aa: CASSIVRESETQYF
v_call: TRBV28; j_call: TRBJ2-5; clone_size: -; d_call: TRBD2; cdr3_nt: TGTGCCAGCAGTTTACCGGCGGGGGAAGAGACCCAGTACTTC; cdr3_aa: CASSLPAGEETQYF
v_call: TRBV7-8; j_call: TRBJ2-7; clone_size: -; d_call: TRBD2; cdr3_nt: TGTGCCAGCAGCTTAGGAGACCTAGCGGGAGGGCGCGAGCAGTACTTC; cdr3_aa: CASSLGDLAGGREQYF
v_call: TRBV7-3; j_call: TRBJ2-1; clone_size: -; d_call: -; cdr3_nt: TGTGCCAGCAGCTTAGTAGGATCATCCGGGGCGGGGAGGGGGAATGAGCAGTTCTTC; cdr3_aa: CASSLVGSSGAGRGNEQFF
v_call: TRBV11-3; j_call: TRBJ2-5; clone_size: -; d_call: -; cdr3_nt: TGTGCCAGCAGCGGGGACTTCAAAGAGACCCAGTACTTC; cdr3_aa: CASSGDFKETQYF
v_call: TRBV7-9; j_call: TRBJ2-7; clone_size: -; d_call: -; cdr3_nt: TGTGCCAGCAGCTCGACAGATAACTACGAGCAGTACTTC; cdr3_aa: CASSSTDNYEQYF
v_call: TRBV2; j_call: TRBJ1-5; clone_size: -; d_call: TRBD1; cdr3_nt: TGTGCCAGCAGGGCTAACGACAGGGGAGGTCAGCCCCAGCATTTT; cdr3_aa: CASRANDRGGQPQHF
v_call: TRBV9; j_call: TRBJ2-2; clone_size: few; d_call: TRBD2; cdr3_nt: TGTGCCAGCAGCCCAGGGACTAGCTATGACGGGGAGCTGTTTTTT; cdr3_aa: CASSPGTSYDGELFF
v_call: TRBV1; j_call: TRBJ2-2; clone_size: -; d_call: -; cdr3_nt: TGCACCAGCAGCCAACCAACCGACAGGGGGGAGAAGGAGCTGTTTTTT; cdr3_aa: CTSSQPTDRGEKELFF
v_call: TRBV4-1; j_call: TRBJ2-7; clone_size: -; d_call: TRBD2; cdr3_nt: TGCGCCAGCAGCCATCTAGGACTAGCGGCCTACGAGCAGTACTTC; cdr3_aa: CASSHLGLAAYEQYF
v_call: TRBV19; j_call: TRBJ1-5; clone_size: -; d_call: TRBD1; cdr3_nt: TGTGCCAGTAGCCAAGCGACAGGGGGCGGCAATCAGCCCCAGCATTTT; cdr3_aa: CASSQATGGGNQPQHF
v_call: TRBV5-5; j_call: TRBJ2-3; clone_size: once; d_call: TRBD2; cdr3_nt: TGTGCCAGCAGCTTAGGACTAGCGGGACCAGATACGCAGTATTTT; cdr3_aa: CASSLGLAGPDTQYF
v_call: TRBV5-1; j_call: TRBJ2-7; clone_size: -; d_call: -; cdr3_nt: TGCGCCAGCAGCTTGGCCGGTTCAGGACGGGAAGGCGAGCAGTACTTC; cdr3_aa: CASSLAGSGREGEQYF
v_call: TRBV14; j_call: TRBJ2-3; clone_size: -; d_call: -; cdr3_nt: TGTGCCAGCAGCCATTTTCAGGTCGCAGATACGCAGTATTTT; cdr3_aa: CASSHFQVADTQYF
v_call: TRBV18; j_call: TRBJ2-7; clone_size: -; d_call: -; cdr3_nt: TGTGCCAGCTCACGCAAAGAAAGTTTGGGTCTCGGGGAGCAGTACTTC; cdr3_aa: CASSRKESLGLGEQYF
v_call: TRBV27; j_call: TRBJ1-1; clone_size: -; d_call: TRBD1; cdr3_nt: TGTGCCAGCAGTTTATTCCCCCAGACAGGGAACGCCTTGCTGAACACTGAAGCTTTCTTT; cdr3_aa: CASSLFPQTGNALLNTEAFF
v_call: TRBV7-8; j_call: TRBJ2-3; clone_size: -; d_call: -; cdr3_nt: TGTGCCAGCAGCCCCGACACACCGAGAGATACGCAGTATTTT; cdr3_aa: CASSPDTPRDTQYF
v_call: TRBV7-8; j_call: TRBJ1-2; clone_size: -; d_call: -; cdr3_nt: TGTGCCAGCAGCTCCCCCCCCTCAGGCGGCTACACCTTC; cdr3_aa: CASSSPPSGGYTF
v_call: TRBV2; j_call: TRBJ2-7; clone_size: -; d_call: TRBD2; cdr3_nt: TGTGCCAGCAGTTACCGACTAGCGGCCTACGAGCAGTACTTC; cdr3_aa: CASSYRLAAYEQYF
v_call: TRBV19; j_call: TRBJ1-5; clone_size: -; d_call: -; cdr3_nt: TGTGCCAGTAGTCTCTTACAGGGACCGAATCAGCCCCAGCATTTT; cdr3_aa: CASSLLQGPNQPQHF
v_call: TRBV4-2; j_call: TRBJ2-1; clone_size: -; d_call: TRBD2; cdr3_nt: TGTGCCAGCAGCCTAGGGACTAGCGGGGAATACAATGAGCAGTTCTTC; cdr3_aa: CASSLGTSGEYNEQFF
v_call: TRBV29-1; j_call: TRBJ2-1; clone_size: -; d_call: TRBD2; cdr3_nt: TGCAGCGGATCTAGCGGGAGGGGGAGCAATGAGCAGTTCTTC; cdr3_aa: CSGSSGRGSNEQFF
v_call: TRBV27; j_call: TRBJ2-1; clone_size: -; d_call: -; cdr3_nt: TGTGCCAGCAGCGGGGGACTCCCGACCTACAATGAGCAGTTCTTC; cdr3_aa: CASSGGLPTYNEQFF
v_call: TRBV18; j_call: TRBJ1-1; clone_size: -; d_call: TRBD1; cdr3_nt: TGTGCCAGCTCACCACTGACAGGGGATGAAGCTTTCTTT; cdr3_aa: CASSPLTGDEAFF
v_call: TRBV10-2; j_call: TRBJ2-1; clone_size: -; d_call: -; cdr3_nt: TGCGCCAGCAGTGAAATCCTCAATGAGCAGTTCTTC; cdr3_aa: CASSEILNEQFF
v_call: TRBV7-7; j_call: TRBJ2-5; clone_size: few; d_call: TRBD1; cdr3_nt: TGTGCTAGCAGCTCCACCGTAGGCTGGACAGGGGACGGTGAGACCCAGTACTTC; cdr3_aa: CASSSTVGWTGDGETQYF
v_call: TRBV19; j_call: TRBJ2-3; clone_size: -; d_call: -; cdr3_nt: TGTGCCAGTAGTAACAGGGCTAGCACAGATACGCAGTATTTT; cdr3_aa: CASSNRASTDTQYF
v_call: TRBV15; j_call: TRBJ2-1; clone_size: -; d_call: TRBD2; cdr3_nt: TGTGCCACCAGCACTGGTGGGCGGGAGGGCTACAATGAGCAGTTCTTC; cdr3_aa: CATSTGGREGYNEQFF
v_call: TRBV27; j_call: TRBJ1-1; clone_size: -; d_call: TRBD1; cdr3_nt: TGTGCCAGCCAACTGGACAGGGCGAACACTGAAGCTTTCTTT; cdr3_aa: CASQLDRANTEAFF
v_call: TRBV14; j_call: TRBJ1-5; clone_size: -; d_call: TRBD1; cdr3_nt: TGTGCCAGCAGCCTACGGACAGGGGGCAATCAGCCCCAGCATTTT; cdr3_aa: CASSLRTGGNQPQHF
v_call: TRBV20-1; j_call: TRBJ1-1; clone_size: once; d_call: -; cdr3_nt: TGCAGCTTACAGGGGAACACTGAAGCTTTCTTT; cdr3_aa: CSLQGNTEAFF
v_call: TRBV4-2; j_call: TRBJ1-4; clone_size: once; d_call: TRBD1; cdr3_nt: TGTGCCAGCAGCCGACGGACAGGGCAGGATGAAAAACTGTTTTTT; cdr3_aa: CASSRRTGQDEKLFF
v_call: TRBV6-6; j_call: TRBJ1-1; clone_size: -; d_call: -; cdr3_nt: TGTGCCAGCAGTTACTACCGGAGCACTGAAGCTTTCTTT; cdr3_aa: CASSYYRSTEAFF
v_call: TRBV11-1; j_call: TRBJ1-2; clone_size: -; d_call: -; cdr3_nt: TGTGCCAGCAGCTTGACCGGGAGTCGGGGCTACACCTTC; cdr3_aa: CASSLTGSRGYTF
v_call: TRBV30; j_call: TRBJ2-2; clone_size: -; d_call: TRBD2; cdr3_nt: TGTGCCTGGAGTGTACTGGTGGGAGGGCCCGGCACCGGGGAGCTGTTTTTT; cdr3_aa: CAWSVLVGGPGTGELFF
v_call: TRBV6-1; j_call: TRBJ2-7; clone_size: -; d_call: -; cdr3_nt: TGTGCCAGCAGGGGCGACAGCTTCCCCTACGAGCAGTACTTC; cdr3_aa: CASRGDSFPYEQYF
v_call: TRBV2; j_call: TRBJ1-2; clone_size: -; d_call: -; cdr3_nt: TGTGCCAGCAACAGAGTCTATGGCTACACCTTC; cdr3_aa: CASNRVYGYTF
v_call: TRBV7-3; j_call: TRBJ2-3; clone_size: -; d_call: -; cdr3_nt: TGTGCCAGCAGCCAGTATGGGCGTGCTAGCACAGATACGCAGTATTTT; cdr3_aa: CASSQYGRASTDTQYF
v_call: TRBV19; j_call: TRBJ2-2; clone_size: -; d_call: TRBD2; cdr3_nt: TGTGCCAGTAGTATCCGAATAGCGGGATTGGGGGCCGGGGAGCTGTTTTTT; cdr3_aa: CASSIRIAGLGAGELFF
v_call: TRBV6-1; j_call: TRBJ1-5; clone_size: -; d_call: -; cdr3_nt: TGTGCCAGCAGTGAAGGTCTTTTGGTGGGCCAGCCCCAGCATTTT; cdr3_aa: CASSEGLLVGQPQHF
v_call: TRBV4-1; j_call: TRBJ2-1; clone_size: -; d_call: TRBD1; cdr3_nt: TGCGCCAGCAGCCACCCAGGGACAGGGAAGAATGAGCAGTTCTTC; cdr3_aa: CASSHPGTGKNEQFF
v_call: TRBV2; j_call: TRBJ1-1; clone_size: -; d_call: -; cdr3_nt: TGTGCCAGCCATGAAGGGGAGGCTGAAGCTTTCTTT; cdr3_aa: CASHEGEAEAFF
v_call: TRBV6-1; j_call: TRBJ2-3; clone_size: -; d_call: TRBD2; cdr3_nt: TGTGCCAGCAGTGAAGTAACTAGCGGGAGCTCTAGCACAGATACGCAGTATTTT; cdr3_aa: CASSEVTSGSSSTDTQYF
v_call: TRBV28; j_call: TRBJ2-7; clone_size: -; d_call: TRBD2; cdr3_nt: TGTGCCAGCACCGGGGGGGCCACTAGCTCCTACGAGCAGTACTTC; cdr3_aa: CASTGGATSSYEQYF